One sample yielded the 11 T cell receptor beta chains listed below, sequenced in a study of blood T cell repertoires in COVID-19. TCRdb's copy holds only in-frame clones and misses some; the assay was immunoSEQ multiplex PCR. The data contain some 150,000 clones, roughly 84% of them seen just once; the ten biggest clones take up around 1.2%. The sample was peripheral blood. All receptors derive from a man aged 60 to 75 who had recovered from COVID-19.

J is TRBJ1-1 and V is TRBV7-2; D uncertain. Germline CDR1 is SGHTA and CDR2 is FQGNSA. The CDR3 is made up of 12 amino acids. V dropped 3 bases and J dropped 4 bases, with 6 bases sitting between them. The CDR3 spells CASSFSGTEAFF. The CDR3 region has the DNA TGTGCCAGCAGCTTTTCGGGCACTGAAGCTTTCTTT.

The chain combines TRBV7-2 with TRBJ2-7; tentatively, D is TRBD2 (6 bases). Germline lookup yields CDR1 SGHTA and CDR2 FQGNSA. V was shortened by 4 bases and J by 3 bases, with 13 bases between the two germline ends. CDR3 size: 14 residues. CDR3 amino acids: CASSSGRGNYEQYF. CDR3 coding DNA: TGTGCCAGCAGCTCCGGGAGAGGGAACTACGAGCAGTACTTC. Variable domain in full (rest from reference TRBV7-2 and TRBJ2-7): GAGVSQSPSNKVTEKGKDVELRCDPISGHTALYWYRQSLGQGLEFLIYFQGNSAPDKSGLPSDRFSAERTGGSVSTLTIQRTQQEDSAVYLCASSSGRGNYEQYFGPGTRLTVT.

This chain connects TRBV6-2 or TRBV6-3 to TRBJ2-3; 10 bases agree with TRBD1. The CDR3 has 16 amino acids. Germline assignment: CDR1 MNHEY and CDR2 SVGEGT. V lost 2 bases and J lost 3; bases outside the gene matches: 5. In DNA, the CDR3 is TGTGCCAGCAGTTACGGGACAGGGGCCATAACAGATACGCAGTATTTT. Residues: CASSYGTGAITDTQYF.

DNA of the CDR3: TGTGCCAGCAGTTTTTCCGGCGGGGGCAGCACAGATACGCAGTATTTT. This codes for CASSFSGGGSTDTQYF. V usage is TRBV6-6 and J usage is TRBJ2-3, with a weak D call TRBD2 (7 bases). V was trimmed by 4 bases and J by 0 bases, leaving 14 bases between them. The CDR3 has 16 residues. Germline CDR1 MNHNY, CDR2 SVGAGI (reference sequence).

The rearrangement joins TRBV5-4 to TRBJ1-4; D is perhaps TRBD1 (5 bases). The CDR3 is 17 amino acids. CDR1 SGHNT and CDR2 YYREEE come from the germline V gene (reference sequence). V lost 0 bases and J 5 bases, leaving 17 bases between the germline ends. The CDR3 loop is CASSLAGGAAKNEKLFF. The CDR3 DNA sequence: TGTGCCAGCAGCTTGGCCGGTGGGGCAGCAAAGAATGAAAAACTGTTTTTT. Using reference TRBV5-4 and TRBJ1-4 for the parts outside the CDR3, the full variable domain is ETGVTQSPTHLIKTRGQQVTLRCSSQSGHNTVSWYQQALGQGPQFIFQYYREEENGRGNFPPRFSGLQFPNYSSELNVNALELDDSALYLCASSLAGGAAKNEKLFFGSGTQLSVL.

CDR3 in amino acids: CASTDRGNSPLHF. CDR3 nucleotide sequence: TGTGCCAGCACCGATAGAGGTAATTCACCCCTCCACTTT. The chain combines TRBV5-6 with TRBJ1-6; D remains ambiguous. Germline V gene sequence: CDR1 SGHDT, CDR2 YYEEEE. The CDR3 contains 13 residues. V was trimmed by 6 bases and J by 6 bases, leaving 10 bases between them.

This clone was detected a few times. The V call is TRBV19, the J call TRBJ2-3; TRBD2 aligns across 11 bases. Germline V CDR1 and CDR2: LNHDA, SQIVND (reference sequence). The CDR3 loop spans 15 amino acids. V dropped 5 bases and J dropped 1; count of bases not matched to a gene: 2. CDR3 sequence: CASSPGLAGTDTQYF. CDR3 in DNA: TGTGCCAGTAGTCCGGGACTAGCGGGCACAGATACGCAGTATTTT.

The chain uses TRBV6-5 and TRBJ1-6; 9 bases match TRBD1. The trim removed 10 bases at V and 10 bases at J, leaving 14 bases unmatched. This CDR3 spans 15 amino acids. Germline values: CDR1 MNHEY, CDR2 SVGAGI. DNA for the CDR3: TGTGCCACCACTCCAGTGGGACAGGGTCGATCACCCCTCCACTTT. This translates into CATTPVGQGRSPLHF.

V is TRBV11-2 and J is TRBJ1-1; D call uncertain. Per the germline V gene, CDR1 is SGHAT and CDR2 is FQNNGV. The germline V and J ends were trimmed by 5 bases and 4 bases, with 11 bases remaining between them. The CDR3 extends over 13 amino acids. This CDR3 reads CASSPGRSTEAFF. In nucleotides, the CDR3 is TGTGCCAGCAGCCCCGGGAGGAGCACTGAAGCTTTCTTT.

This clone has a handful of counts. The V call is TRBV11-1, the J call TRBJ2-7; TRBD1 might be the D (6 bases). The CDR3 contains 15 residues. V lost 1 base, J lost 4 bases, and 14 bases lay in between. Per germline, CDR1 SGHAT and CDR2 FQDESV (reference sequence). The CDR3 bases are TGTGCCAGCAGCTTAGTGCTGGGGGCGACGTACGAGCAGTACTTC. Protein: CASSLVLGATYEQYF.

This chain links TRBV6-5 with TRBJ1-1, with 11 bases fitting TRBD1. Germline assignment: CDR1 MNHEY and CDR2 SVGAGI. This CDR3 has 15 residues. V lost 0 bases to trimming and J lost 5 bases; unmatched junction nucleotides: 2. The CDR3 here is CASSYSGQGVTEAFF. DNA for the CDR3: TGTGCCAGCAGTTACTCGGGACAGGGGGTGACTGAAGCTTTCTTT.